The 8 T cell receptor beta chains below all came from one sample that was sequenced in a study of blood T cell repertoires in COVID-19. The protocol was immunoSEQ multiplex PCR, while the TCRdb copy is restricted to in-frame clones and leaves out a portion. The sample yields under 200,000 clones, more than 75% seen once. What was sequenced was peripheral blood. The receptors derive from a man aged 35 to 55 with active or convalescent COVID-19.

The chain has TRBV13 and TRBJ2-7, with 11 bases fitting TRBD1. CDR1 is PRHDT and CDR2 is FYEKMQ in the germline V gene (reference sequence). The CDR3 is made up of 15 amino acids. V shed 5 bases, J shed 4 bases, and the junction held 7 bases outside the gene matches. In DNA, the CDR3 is TGTGCCAGCAGCGCAGGACAGGGGGCATATTACGAGCAGTACTTC. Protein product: CASSAGQGAYYEQYF.

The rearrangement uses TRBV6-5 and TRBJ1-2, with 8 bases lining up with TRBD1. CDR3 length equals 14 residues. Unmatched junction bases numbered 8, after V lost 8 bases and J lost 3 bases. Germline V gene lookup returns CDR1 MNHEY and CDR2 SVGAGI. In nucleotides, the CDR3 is TGTGCCAGCGGGCGGACAGGGTCGGACTATGGCTACACCTTC. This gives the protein CASGRTGSDYGYTF.

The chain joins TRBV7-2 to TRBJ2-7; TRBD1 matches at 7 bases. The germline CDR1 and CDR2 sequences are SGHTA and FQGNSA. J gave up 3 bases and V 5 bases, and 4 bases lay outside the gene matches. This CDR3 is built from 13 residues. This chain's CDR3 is CASSTWTGYEQYF. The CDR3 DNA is TGTGCCAGCAGCACGTGGACAGGCTACGAGCAGTACTTC. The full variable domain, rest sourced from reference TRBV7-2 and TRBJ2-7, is GAGVSQSPSNKVTEKGKDVELRCDPISGHTALYWYRQSLGQGLEFLIYFQGNSAPDKSGLPSDRFSAERTGGSVSTLTIQRTQQEDSAVYLCASSTWTGYEQYFGPGTRLTVT.

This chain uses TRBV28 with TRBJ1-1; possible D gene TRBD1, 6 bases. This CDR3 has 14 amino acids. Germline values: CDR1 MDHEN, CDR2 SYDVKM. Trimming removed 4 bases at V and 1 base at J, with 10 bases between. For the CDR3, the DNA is TGTGCCAGCAGTTCCCCCAGGGGGAACACTGAAGCTTTCTTT. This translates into CASSSPRGNTEAFF.

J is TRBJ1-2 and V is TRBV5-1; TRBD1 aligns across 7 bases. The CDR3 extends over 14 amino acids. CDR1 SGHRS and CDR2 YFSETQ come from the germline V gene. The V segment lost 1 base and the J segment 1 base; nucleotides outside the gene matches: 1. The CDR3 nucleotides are TGCGCCAGCAGCTTGACAGGGGATAACTATGGCTACACCTTC. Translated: CASSLTGDNYGYTF.

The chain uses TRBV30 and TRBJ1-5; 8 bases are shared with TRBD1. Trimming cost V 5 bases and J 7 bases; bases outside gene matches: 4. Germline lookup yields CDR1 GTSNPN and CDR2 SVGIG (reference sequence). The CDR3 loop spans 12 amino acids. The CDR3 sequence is CAWDRGNQPQHF. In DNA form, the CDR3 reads TGTGCCTGGGACAGGGGAAACCAGCCCCAGCATTTT.

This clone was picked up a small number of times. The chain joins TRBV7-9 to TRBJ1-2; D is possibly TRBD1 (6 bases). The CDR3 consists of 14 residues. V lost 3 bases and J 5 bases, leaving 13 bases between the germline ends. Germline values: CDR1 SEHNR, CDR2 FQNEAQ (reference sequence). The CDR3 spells CASSFLTGGYGYTF. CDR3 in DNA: TGTGCCAGCAGCTTCCTGACAGGTGGTTATGGCTACACCTTC. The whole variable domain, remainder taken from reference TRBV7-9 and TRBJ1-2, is DTGVSQNPRHKITKRGQNVTFRCDPISEHNRLYWYRQTLGQGPEFLTYFQNEAQLEKSRLLSDRFSAERPKGSFSTLEIQRTEQGDSAMYLCASSFLTGGYGYTFGSGTRLTVV.

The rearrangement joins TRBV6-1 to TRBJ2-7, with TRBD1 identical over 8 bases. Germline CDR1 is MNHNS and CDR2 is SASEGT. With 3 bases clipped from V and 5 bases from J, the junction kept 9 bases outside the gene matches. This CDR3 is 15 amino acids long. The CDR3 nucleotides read TGTGCCAGCAGTGACCAGGGGGCCGCTGTGAACGAGCAGTACTTC. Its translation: CASSDQGAAVNEQYF.